Listed below are T cell receptor beta chains from one sample, sequenced in a study of metastatic and nonmetastatic thyroid tumors. From the PCR reads, TCRdb re-called clones with MiXCR. Of over 50,000 clones listed, under 30% were seen once; the top ten hold roughly 15%. What was sequenced was blood. These receptors were collected from a female donor with papillary thyroid cancer or a benign thyroid nodule (not recorded which). Some clones in this sample may be carry-over from other donors' samples. Both conserved end residues are part of each CDR3. The D gene is left open where the match is weak. The size of a clone is reported for some rows only, either as once, few or many, or as a class for expanded clones.

V: TRBV6-6
size: few
J: TRBJ1-2
D: -
DNA: TGTGCCAGCAGTTATACAGGCGCCATAGGCTATGGCTACACCTTC
CDR3: CASSYTGAIGYGYTF

V: TRBV12-3/TRBV12-4
size: -
J: TRBJ2-7
D: TRBD2
DNA: TGTGCCAGCAGGGGTAGCGGGAGCGGGTACGAGCAGTACTTC
CDR3: CASRGSGSGYEQYF

V: TRBV19
size: -
J: TRBJ1-2
D: TRBD1
DNA: TGTGCCAGTACCGGAACCGGGACAGAGTTTTTCGGCTACACCTTC
CDR3: CASTGTGTEFFGYTF

V: TRBV11-3
size: -
J: TRBJ1-1
D: -
DNA: TGTGCCAGCAGCTTAGACCCCGGGGGAAACACTGAAGCTTTCTTT
CDR3: CASSLDPGGNTEAFF

V: TRBV5-5
size: few
J: TRBJ1-2
D: -
DNA: TGTGCCAGCAGCTTGTACGCAGGGGCAGTTGGCTACACCTTC
CDR3: CASSLYAGAVGYTF

V: TRBV28
size: many
J: TRBJ1-6
D: -
DNA: TGTGCCAGCAAAGACTTCAGGGCTCAAGGATCACCCCTCCACTTT
CDR3: CASKDFRAQGSPLHF

V: TRBV30
size: many
J: TRBJ2-3
D: -
DNA: TGTGCCTGGAGTGAACTGAATACGCAGTATTTT
CDR3: CAWSELNTQYF

V: TRBV12-3/TRBV12-4
size: few
J: TRBJ1-2
D: -
DNA: TGTGCCAGCAGTGGAGGGACCAATAACTATGGCTACACCTTC
CDR3: CASSGGTNNYGYTF

V: TRBV6-1
size: -
J: TRBJ2-2
D: TRBD1
DNA: TGTGCCAGCAGTTCGACAGGGAGGAACACCGGGGAGCTGTTTTTT
CDR3: CASSSTGRNTGELFF

V: TRBV5-1
size: -
J: TRBJ2-5
D: -
DNA: TGCGCCAGCAGACTTTCCCAGACCGTGGACGGGGAGACCCAGTACTTC
CDR3: CASRLSQTVDGETQYF

V: TRBV27
size: few
J: TRBJ1-2
D: -
DNA: TGTGCCAGCAGTTTATCGGCAGGTTCCCTCTACACCTTC
CDR3: CASSLSAGSLYTF

V: TRBV12-3/TRBV12-4
size: few
J: TRBJ2-1
D: TRBD2
DNA: TGTGCCAGCAGTCCAGGGTCAGCGGGATGGAGGTCCTACAATGAGCAGTTCTTC
CDR3: CASSPGSAGWRSYNEQFF

V: TRBV29-1
size: -
J: TRBJ2-7
D: TRBD2
DNA: TGCAGCGGTAAAGTGGGGGGGGGGTTTGACGAGCAGTACTTC
CDR3: CSGKVGGGFDEQYF

V: TRBV6-2/TRBV6-3
size: many
J: TRBJ1-1
D: TRBD1
DNA: TGTGCCAGCAGTCACGGACAGGTACTTCTCATGAACACTGAAGCTTTCTTT
CDR3: CASSHGQVLLMNTEAFF

V: TRBV5-1
size: few
J: TRBJ2-7
D: -
DNA: TGCGCCAGCAGCTTGAGGGGTTGGGGTGACGAGCAGTACTTC
CDR3: CASSLRGWGDEQYF